A selection of T cell receptor beta chains follows, all from one sample in a study of blood T cell repertoires in COVID-19. Using immunoSEQ multiplex PCR, the repertoire was profiled, and TCRdb retains in-frame clones only, with some absent. Among approximately 400,000 clones listed, more than 75% were seen once. Specimen: PBMCs or T cells enriched from blood (not recorded which). Every receptor here comes from a young woman who had recovered from COVID-19. CDR3s include the opening cysteine and the closing phenylalanine or tryptophan. A D gene is named only where the DNA matches it firmly. Clone size is stated in some rows and not others, as once, few, many or a class when expanded.

abundance	d_gene	v_gene	j_gene	CDR3nt	CDR3aa
.	TRBD2	TRBV2	TRBJ2-5	TGTGCCAGCAGAGTACAATGGGGGGGAAAAGAGACCCAGTACTTC	CASRVQWGGKETQYF
.	.	TRBV5-1	TRBJ1-5	TGCGCCAGCAGCTTGGCCCCCAGCGGACAGCCCCAGCATTTT	CASSLAPSGQPQHF
.	TRBD1	TRBV6-5	TRBJ2-1	TGTGCCAGCACCCACCTCAAGGGGGCGAACAATGAGCAGTTCTTC	CASTHLKGANNEQFF
.	.	TRBV30	TRBJ2-2	TGTGCCTGGAGTTTTTCAACAGGGGAGCTGTTTTTT	CAWSFSTGELFF
.	.	TRBV5-1	TRBJ1-2	TGCGCCAGCAGCTTGGCCGACGGGTTCTATGGCTACACCTTC	CASSLADGFYGYTF
.	TRBD1	TRBV27	TRBJ2-7	TGTGCCAGCAGGGACAGGGCAATGTCCGAGCAGTACTTC	CASRDRAMSEQYF
.	.	TRBV7-8	TRBJ1-1	TGTGCCAGCAGATTATGGGAGGAAACTGAAGCTTTCTTT	CASRLWEETEAFF
.	.	TRBV13	TRBJ1-2	TGTGCCAGCAGCTTAGGTTGGGAGAACTATGGCTACACCTTC	CASSLGWENYGYTF
.	TRBD2	TRBV3-1/TRBV3-2	TRBJ2-4	TGTGCCAGCAGCCAAGGGACTAGCGGGGGGGCCCCCCACTTC	CASSQGTSGGAPHF
.	.	TRBV30	TRBJ2-5	TGTGCCTGGAGTCGTGGGCGCAGAGAGACCCAGTACTTC	CAWSRGRRETQYF
.	TRBD1	TRBV4-3	TRBJ1-5	TGCGCCAGCAGCCCGACAGGGTGGAATCAGCCCCAGCATTTT	CASSPTGWNQPQHF
.	TRBD1	TRBV5-1	TRBJ1-4	TGCGCCAGCAGCTCGACCATGGACAGGGATTTTGAAAAACTGTTTTTT	CASSSTMDRDFEKLFF
.	TRBD1	TRBV6-2/TRBV6-3	TRBJ2-3	TGTGCCAGCAGCCGCCGGGACAGCTACACAGATACGCAGTATTTT	CASSRRDSYTDTQYF
.	TRBD1	TRBV27	TRBJ1-2	TGTGCCAGCAGTTCCCCCGGGACAGACCTATATGGCTACACCTTC	CASSSPGTDLYGYTF
.	.	TRBV6-1	TRBJ2-5	TGTGCCAGCAGTGAAAGGGCAGGGTTGGAGACCCAGTACTTC	CASSERAGLETQYF
once	TRBD1	TRBV7-2	TRBJ2-1	TGTGCCAGCAGCACGACAGGGGGCTCGGTTCAGTTCTTC	CASSTTGGSVQFF
.	.	TRBV5-6	TRBJ2-4	TGTGCCAGCAGCTTGGGAGTCCTAGCCAAAAACATTCAGTACTTC	CASSLGVLAKNIQYF
.	TRBD1	TRBV28	TRBJ1-2	TGTGCCAGCAGTCCCCAGGGGGCCCATGGCTACACCTTC	CASSPQGAHGYTF
once	.	TRBV28	TRBJ2-7	TGTGCCAGCAGTGCCGGGTTCTACGAGCAGTACTTC	CASSAGFYEQYF
.	TRBD2	TRBV29-1	TRBJ2-1	TGCAGCGTTGTTCTACTTGGCGGGGGGAACTACAATGAGCAGTTCTTC	CSVVLLGGGNYNEQFF
.	TRBD1	TRBV5-1	TRBJ2-1	TGCGCCAGCAGCCTTAACAGGGGGGTCCACAATGAGCAGTTCTTC	CASSLNRGVHNEQFF
.	.	TRBV7-9	TRBJ2-7	TGTGCCAGCACCTCGACAGGTGTGTACGAGCAGTACTTC	CASTSTGVYEQYF
.	TRBD2	TRBV4-3	TRBJ2-7	TGCGCCAGCAGCCATGGGACTAGCTATACCTACGAGCAGTACTTC	CASSHGTSYTYEQYF
.	TRBD2	TRBV11-3	TRBJ2-5	TGTGCCAGCATATATCGCACTAGCGGGGGGGACGACCAAGAGACCCAGTACTTC	CASIYRTSGGDDQETQYF
.	.	TRBV19	TRBJ1-2	TGTGCCAGTAGGTCAGGGAACTCTAACTATGGCTACACCTTC	CASRSGNSNYGYTF
.	.	TRBV5-5	TRBJ1-6	TGTGCCAGCAGCTTGGACGACTCAAGTTCCTATAATTCACCCCTCCACTTT	CASSLDDSSSYNSPLHF
.	.	TRBV11-1	TRBJ2-5	TGTGCCAGCAGCTTAGCTATCCAGCGGCAGTACTTC	CASSLAIQRQYF
.	.	TRBV6-5	TRBJ1-6	TGTGCCGGCGCCGTCACGGGTAATTCACCCCTCCACTTT	CAGAVTGNSPLHF
.	.	TRBV11-2	TRBJ1-4	TGTGCCAGCAGCTTAGTCGTCGGAAGCCAATGGGGAGAACTGTTTTTT	CASSLVVGSQWGELFF
.	TRBD2	TRBV6-2/TRBV6-3	TRBJ2-2	TGTGCCAGCAGTAGGACTAGCGGGCTCAACACCGGGGAGCTGTTTTTT	CASSRTSGLNTGELFF
.	.	TRBV7-9	TRBJ2-7	TGTGCCAGCAGCTTTGAGGCTCGGGAGCAGTACTTC	CASSFEAREQYF
.	TRBD2	TRBV14	TRBJ2-1	TGTGCCAGCAGCCAAGGACTAGCGGGGCTACACAATGAGCAGTTCTTC	CASSQGLAGLHNEQFF
few	.	TRBV19	TRBJ1-2	TGTGCCAGTAGTCAGGGGTACTATGGCTACACCTTC	CASSQGYYGYTF
.	.	TRBV28	TRBJ2-5	TGTGCCAGCAGTCTAGCCGATGGAGTAAAAGAGACCCAGTACTTC	CASSLADGVKETQYF
.	.	TRBV2	TRBJ1-1	TGTGCCAGCAAACCACCCGGGACACTGAACACTGAAGCTTTCTTT	CASKPPGTLNTEAFF
.	TRBD1	TRBV5-4	TRBJ1-1	TGTGCCAGCAGTCCGACAGGGGGCGGGACTGAAGCTTTCTTT	CASSPTGGGTEAFF
once	.	TRBV4-3	TRBJ2-5	TGCGCCAGCAGCCAAGATCTAGGCAGGGAGGACCAGTACTTC	CASSQDLGREDQYF
.	TRBD1	TRBV30	TRBJ1-6	TGTGCCTGGAGCACGACAGGGAATTCACCCCTCCACTTT	CAWSTTGNSPLHF
.	.	TRBV18	TRBJ2-7	TGTGCCAGCTCCCCTGCAGGATCCTACGAGCAGTACTTC	CASSPAGSYEQYF
.	.	TRBV6-2/TRBV6-3	TRBJ1-6	TGTGCCAGCAGTATATACAGCTCCTATAATTCACCCCTCCACTTT	CASSIYSSYNSPLHF
.	TRBD1	TRBV5-8	TRBJ2-7	TGTGCCAGCAGTCGGGACAGCAACCTGGGGAACGAGCAGTACTTC	CASSRDSNLGNEQYF
.	.	TRBV21-1	TRBJ2-6	TGTGCCAGCGGGGGGGGCGGGAGCTCTGGGGCCAACGTCCTGACTTTC	CASGGGGSSGANVLTF
.	.	TRBV25-1	TRBJ1-5	TGTGCCAGCAGTCGGGGGGGAGGGAATCAGCCCCAGCATTTT	CASSRGGGNQPQHF
.	.	TRBV2	TRBJ2-5	TGTGCCAGCAATCTCCAAGAGACCCAGTACTTC	CASNLQETQYF
once	.	TRBV27	TRBJ2-1	TGTGCCAGCAGGCAGACCGTGGGGGGGGCAACCTACAATGAGCAGTTCTTC	CASRQTVGGATYNEQFF
.	TRBD2	TRBV7-8	TRBJ2-7	TGTGCCAGCAGCTTATCGGGGGGGTACGAGCAGTACTTC	CASSLSGGYEQYF
.	.	TRBV5-4	TRBJ1-3	TGTGCCAGCAGCTTACCGGGACACCAAAGCTCTGGAAACACCATATATTTT	CASSLPGHQSSGNTIYF
.	TRBD1	TRBV7-3	TRBJ2-7	TGTGCCAGCAGCTTAGACAGGGTCTCCTACGAGCAGTACTTC	CASSLDRVSYEQYF
.	.	TRBV28	TRBJ1-2	TGTGCCAGCAGTCTCCCGGGTCGCCCCCCGAGTGGCTACACCTTC	CASSLPGRPPSGYTF
once	TRBD1	TRBV4-3	TRBJ1-1	TGCGCCAGCAGCCAAGTCCCCGGGACAGATAGCCCTGAAGCTTTCTTT	CASSQVPGTDSPEAFF
.	.	TRBV9	TRBJ2-3	TGTGCCAGCAGCGCCAGACAGTCCACAGATACGCAGTATTTT	CASSARQSTDTQYF
.	.	TRBV15	TRBJ2-5	TGTGCCACCAGCAGAGATGGCGGCATACAAGAGACCCAGTACTTC	CATSRDGGIQETQYF
.	TRBD2	TRBV2	TRBJ2-1	TGTGCCAGCAGTCACGGAGCGGGATACAATGAGCAGTTCTTC	CASSHGAGYNEQFF
.	.	TRBV19	TRBJ2-5	TGTGCCAGTAGTCCCTACAGGTCGGAGACCCAGTACTTC	CASSPYRSETQYF